A single sample is the source of the 5 T cell receptor beta chains below, sequenced in a study of cytomegalovirus exposure and HLA in healthy donors. The PCR used 60 Vbeta and 13 Jbeta primers. Profiling relied on immunoSEQ multiplex PCR, and the TCRdb table lists in-frame clones only, not all of them. The sample shows about 77,000 clones, around 81% of them seen only once. Sequencing was performed on PBMCs. These receptor sequences come from a man aged 40-50 years in good health and CMV-seronegative.

The rearrangement uses TRBV7-3 and TRBJ2-1; D possibly corresponds to TRBD2 (7 bases). This CDR3 spans 16 amino acids. Looked up from germline, CDR1 is SGHTA and CDR2 is FQGTGA. With 1 base removed from V and 8 bases from J, the gap between germline ends came to 18 bases. As DNA, the CDR3 is TGTGCCAGCAGCTTAAAGGGGGGGAGGGCCGCCGATGAGCAGTTCTTC. Its translation: CASSLKGGRAADEQFF.

V and J are TRBV9 and TRBJ2-3; 14 bases are shared with TRBD2. The CDR3 is 17 amino acids. The germline V gene has CDR1 SGDLS and CDR2 YYNGEE. V dropped 4 bases and J dropped 1; count of bases not matched to a gene: 5. The CDR3: CASSSRTSGGRTDTQYF. CDR3 nucleotides: TGTGCCAGCAGCTCCCGGACTAGCGGGGGGCGCACAGATACGCAGTATTTT.

This CDR3 is CASSLDVNTEAFF. The CDR3 DNA reads as TGTGCCAGCAGCTTAGATGTAAACACTGAAGCTTTCTTT. V usage is TRBV7-8 and J usage is TRBJ1-1; D unclear. V was trimmed by 1 base and J by 2 bases, leaving 5 bases between them. The germline gives CDR1 SGHVS, CDR2 FQNEAQ. The CDR3 totals 13 residues.

The chain is built from TRBV18 and TRBJ1-5, with TRBD1 matching 7 bases. CDR1 and CDR2 from the germline V gene are KGHSH and LQKENI. There are 15 residues in the CDR3. V shed 5 bases and J 5 bases; nucleotides not matched to a gene: 9. This CDR3 reads CASSKTGKADQPQHF. For the CDR3, the DNA is TGTGCCAGCTCAAAGACAGGGAAAGCCGATCAGCCCCAGCATTTT.

The CDR3 loop is CASSLLNTGEQYF. The DNA for the CDR3 is TGTGCCAGCAGCCTCTTAAATACCGGGGAGCAGTACTTC. The genes are TRBV6-5 and TRBJ2-7; D gene unclear. Trimming took 6 bases from V and 7 from J, leaving 16 bases between them. The CDR3 has 13 amino acids. Germline assignment: CDR1 MNHEY and CDR2 SVGAGI.